Shown below are 4 T cell receptor beta chains from a single sample sequenced in a study of OX40 agonist ivuxolimab in advanced cancers. This table comes from immunoSEQ multiplex PCR, and its TCRdb copy is limited to in-frame clones, with some not included. Of about 96,000 clones in the sample, under 90% were seen once. The sequenced sample was CD4+ or CD8+ T cells sorted from blood, obtained in a trial of the OX40 agonist ivuxolimab. The receptor source for this set is an adult with an advanced solid tumor such as melanoma, head and neck, liver or kidney cancer.

This clone turned up a few times. The chain carries TRBV7-9 and TRBJ1-3; weak D call: TRBD1 (5 bases). V was clipped by 3 bases and J by 0 bases, with 6 bases between them. Germline V gene lookup returns CDR1 SEHNR and CDR2 FQNEAQ (reference sequence). CDR3 length equals 14 residues. Written as DNA, the CDR3 is TGTGCCAGCAGCTTTCAGGGCTCTGGAAACACCATATATTTT. It is translated as CASSFQGSGNTIYF.

The chain links TRBV5-1 to TRBJ1-4; D is unresolved. The CDR3 loop spans 14 amino acids. CDR1 and CDR2 from the germline V gene are SGHRS and YFSETQ. With 0 bases removed from V and 7 bases from J, the gap between germline ends came to 10 bases. The CDR3 is CASSLEQMGEKLFF. Here the CDR3 DNA reads TGCGCCAGCAGCTTGGAGCAGATGGGTGAAAAACTGTTTTTT. The full variable domain, completed using reference TRBV5-1 and TRBJ1-4, is KAGVTQTPRYLIKTRGQQVTLSCSPISGHRSVSWYQQTPGQGLQFLFEYFSETQRNKGNFPGRFSGRQFSNSRSEMNVSTLELGDSALYLCASSLEQMGEKLFFGSGTQLSVL.

The gene calls are TRBV27 and TRBJ2-1; 10 bases are a match to TRBD2. The J segment lost 6 bases and the V segment lost 1 base, leaving 9 bases of the junction unmatched. The CDR3 consists of 17 residues. Germline V gene data show CDR1 as MNHEY and CDR2 as SMNVEV (reference sequence). The DNA for the CDR3 is TGTGCCAGCAGTTTATGGACTAGCGGTCCCGGGGGCAATGAGCAGTTCTTC. This codes for CASSLWTSGPGGNEQFF.

CDR3 sequence (DNA): TGCGCCAGCAGCCAATCTGTCCCCTACGAGCAGTACTTC. Protein sequence: CASSQSVPYEQYF. V usage is TRBV4-1 and J usage is TRBJ2-5; D unclear. The last part of the DNA fits TRBJ2-7 better; the J call may be wrong. Germline assignment: CDR1 MGHRA and CDR2 YSYEKL. The CDR3 length is 13 residues.